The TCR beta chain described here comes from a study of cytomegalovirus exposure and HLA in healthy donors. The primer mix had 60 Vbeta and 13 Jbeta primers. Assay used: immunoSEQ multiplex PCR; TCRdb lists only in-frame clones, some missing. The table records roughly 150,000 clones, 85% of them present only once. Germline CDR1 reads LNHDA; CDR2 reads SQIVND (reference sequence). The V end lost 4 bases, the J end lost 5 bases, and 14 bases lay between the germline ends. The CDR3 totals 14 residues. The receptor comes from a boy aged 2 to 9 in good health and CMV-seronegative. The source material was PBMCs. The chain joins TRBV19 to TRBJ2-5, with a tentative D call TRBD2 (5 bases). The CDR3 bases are TGTGCCAGTAGTACCGAAACCTCGGGGGAGACCCAGTACTTC. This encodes CASSTETSGETQYF.